This T cell receptor (beta chain) comes out of a study of blood T cell repertoires in COVID-19. The method was immunoSEQ multiplex PCR; TCRdb's version includes in-frame clones alone and lacks a portion of them. Of about 210,000 clones listed, around 82% were seen once; the top ten hold under 8.5%. This CDR3 is 13 amino acids long. Trimming took 1 base from V and 4 from J, leaving 9 bases between them. The germline gives CDR1 SQVTM, CDR2 ANQGSEA. Sequenced input: peripheral blood. The chain is built from TRBV29-1 and TRBJ2-3, with D unclear. The origin of this receptor is a woman between 65 and 79 years old with acute or convalescent COVID-19. CDR3 in amino acids: CSVEVLSADTQYF. The CDR3 nucleotides read TGCAGCGTTGAAGTGCTTTCGGCAGATACGCAGTATTTT.